This T cell receptor beta chain came from a study of T cells in Graves' hyperthyroidism and ophthalmopathy. The study, taken as a whole, reports: Most thyroid clonotypes expanded above 0.001 appeared in blood too. Model predictions of ophthalmopathy came a median approximately 6 months before onset.

The CDR3 totals 11 residues. Germline V CDR1 and CDR2: GTSNPN, SVGIG (reference sequence). Trimming left V 1 base short and J 5 bases short, with 2 bases between. Orbital computed tomography and thyroid ultrasound, together with serum TRAb and thyroxine and clinical symptoms, were used for diagnoses. Initially, at the first diagnosis of hyperthyroidism and before any ophthalmopathy symptoms, blood was sampled. The investigators amplified TCR beta CDR3 regions from RNA transcripts. Initially, a first-round RT-PCR of the TCR CDR3 employed the HTBI primer set. TCRdb reprocessed the multiplex PCR reads with MiXCR, giving one entry per CDR3 protein. In the table there are more than 300,000 distinct CDR3 sequences, about 18% of which are singletons. This clonotype was found many times. The antigen is not known.

The chain links TRBV30 to TRBJ2-2; D remains unclear. Sequencing was performed on blood. The clonotype was recovered from a woman in her thirties with Graves' hyperthyroidism that later progressed to Graves' ophthalmopathy. The CDR3: CAWSGTGELFF. The CDR3 DNA reads TGTGCCTGGAGTGGGACCGGGGAGCTGTTTTTT.